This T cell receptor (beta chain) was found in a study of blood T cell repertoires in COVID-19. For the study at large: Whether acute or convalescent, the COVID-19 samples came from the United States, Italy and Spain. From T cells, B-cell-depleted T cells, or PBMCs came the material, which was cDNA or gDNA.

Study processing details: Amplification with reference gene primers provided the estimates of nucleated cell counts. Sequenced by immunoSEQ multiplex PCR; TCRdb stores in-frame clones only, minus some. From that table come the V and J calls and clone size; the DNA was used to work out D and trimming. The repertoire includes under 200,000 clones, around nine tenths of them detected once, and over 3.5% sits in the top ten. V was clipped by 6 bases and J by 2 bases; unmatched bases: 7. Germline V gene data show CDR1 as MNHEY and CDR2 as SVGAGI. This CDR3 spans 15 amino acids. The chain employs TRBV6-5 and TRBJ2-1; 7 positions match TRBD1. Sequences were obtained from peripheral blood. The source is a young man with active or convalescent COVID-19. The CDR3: CASRPRDRPYNEQFF. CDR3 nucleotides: TGTGCCAGCAGGCCGAGGGACAGACCCTACAATGAGCAGTTCTTC.